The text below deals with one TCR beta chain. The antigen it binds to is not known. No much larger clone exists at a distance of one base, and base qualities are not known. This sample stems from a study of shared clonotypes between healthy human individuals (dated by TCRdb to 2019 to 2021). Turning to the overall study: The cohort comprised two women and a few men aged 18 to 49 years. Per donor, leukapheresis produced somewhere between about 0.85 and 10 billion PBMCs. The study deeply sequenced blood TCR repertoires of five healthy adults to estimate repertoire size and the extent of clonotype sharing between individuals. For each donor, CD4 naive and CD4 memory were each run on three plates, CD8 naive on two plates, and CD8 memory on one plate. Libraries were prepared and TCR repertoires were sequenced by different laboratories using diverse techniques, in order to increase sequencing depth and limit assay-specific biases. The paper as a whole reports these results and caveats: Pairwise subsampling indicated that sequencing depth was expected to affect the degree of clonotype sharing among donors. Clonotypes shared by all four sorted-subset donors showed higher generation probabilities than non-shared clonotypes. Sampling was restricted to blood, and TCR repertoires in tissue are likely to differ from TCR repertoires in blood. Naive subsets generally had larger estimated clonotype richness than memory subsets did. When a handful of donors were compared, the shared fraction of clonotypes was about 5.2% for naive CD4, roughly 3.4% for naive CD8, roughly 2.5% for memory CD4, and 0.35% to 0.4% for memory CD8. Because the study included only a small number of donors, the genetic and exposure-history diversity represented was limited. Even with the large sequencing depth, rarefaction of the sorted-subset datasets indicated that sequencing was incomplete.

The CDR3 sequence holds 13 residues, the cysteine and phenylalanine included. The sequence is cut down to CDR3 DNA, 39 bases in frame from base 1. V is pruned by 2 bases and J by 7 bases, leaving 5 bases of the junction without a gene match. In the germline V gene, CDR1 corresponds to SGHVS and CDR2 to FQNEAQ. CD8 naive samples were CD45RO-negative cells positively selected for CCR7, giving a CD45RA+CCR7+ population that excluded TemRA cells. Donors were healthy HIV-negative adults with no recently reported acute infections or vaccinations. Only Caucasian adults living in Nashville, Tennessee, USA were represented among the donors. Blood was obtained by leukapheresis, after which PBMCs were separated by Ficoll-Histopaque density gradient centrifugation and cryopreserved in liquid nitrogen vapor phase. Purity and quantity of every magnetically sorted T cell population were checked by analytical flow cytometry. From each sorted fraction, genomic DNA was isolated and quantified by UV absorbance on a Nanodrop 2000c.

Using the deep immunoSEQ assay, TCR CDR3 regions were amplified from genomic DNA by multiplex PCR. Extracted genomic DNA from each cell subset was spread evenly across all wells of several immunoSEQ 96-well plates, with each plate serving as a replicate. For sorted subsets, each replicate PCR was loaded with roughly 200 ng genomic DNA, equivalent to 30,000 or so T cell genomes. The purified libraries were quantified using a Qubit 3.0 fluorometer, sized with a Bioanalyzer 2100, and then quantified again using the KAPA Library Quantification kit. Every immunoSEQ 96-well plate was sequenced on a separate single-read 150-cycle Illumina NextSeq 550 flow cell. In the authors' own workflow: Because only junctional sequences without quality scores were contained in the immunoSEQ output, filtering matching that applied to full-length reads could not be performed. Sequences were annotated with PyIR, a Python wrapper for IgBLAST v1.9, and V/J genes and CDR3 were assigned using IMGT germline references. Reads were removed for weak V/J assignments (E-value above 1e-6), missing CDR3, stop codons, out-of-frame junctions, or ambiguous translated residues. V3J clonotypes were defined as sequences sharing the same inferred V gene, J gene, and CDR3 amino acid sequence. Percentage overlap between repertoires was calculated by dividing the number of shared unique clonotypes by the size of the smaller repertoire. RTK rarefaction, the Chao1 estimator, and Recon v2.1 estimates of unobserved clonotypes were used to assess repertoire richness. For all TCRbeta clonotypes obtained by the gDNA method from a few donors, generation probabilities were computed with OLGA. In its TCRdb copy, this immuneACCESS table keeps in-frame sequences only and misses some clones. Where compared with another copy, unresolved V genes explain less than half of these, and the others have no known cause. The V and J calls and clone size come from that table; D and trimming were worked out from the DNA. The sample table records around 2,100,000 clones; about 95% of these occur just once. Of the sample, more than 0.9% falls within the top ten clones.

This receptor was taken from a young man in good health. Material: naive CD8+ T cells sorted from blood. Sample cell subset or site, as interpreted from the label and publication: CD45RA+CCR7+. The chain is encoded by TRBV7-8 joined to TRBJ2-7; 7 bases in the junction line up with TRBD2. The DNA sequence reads TGTGCCAGCAGCTTATGGCTAGCGGAAGAGCAGTACTTC. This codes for CASSLWLAEEQYF.